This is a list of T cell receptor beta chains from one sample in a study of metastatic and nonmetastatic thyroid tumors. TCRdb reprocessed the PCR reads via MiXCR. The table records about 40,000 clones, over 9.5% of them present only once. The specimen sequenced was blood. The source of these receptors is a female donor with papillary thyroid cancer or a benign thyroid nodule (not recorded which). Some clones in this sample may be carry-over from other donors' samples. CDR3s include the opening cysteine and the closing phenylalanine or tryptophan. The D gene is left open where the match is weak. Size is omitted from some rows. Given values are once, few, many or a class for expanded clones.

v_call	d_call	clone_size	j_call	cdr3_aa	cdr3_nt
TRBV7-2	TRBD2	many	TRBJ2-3	CASSSQRGTDTQYF	TGTGCCAGCAGCTCCCAGCGGGGAACAGATACGCAGTATTTT
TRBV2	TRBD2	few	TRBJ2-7	CASKREVGYEQYF	TGTGCCAGCAAGCGGGAGGTTGGGTACGAGCAGTACTTC
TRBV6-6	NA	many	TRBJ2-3	CASSYSRSIIDTQYF	TGTGCCAGCAGTTACTCCCGCAGTATCATAGATACGCAGTATTTT
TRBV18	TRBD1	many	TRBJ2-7	CASSPGTGVEQYF	TGTGCCAGCTCACCAGGGACAGGGGTCGAGCAGTACTTC
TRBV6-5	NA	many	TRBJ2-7	CASSLLGGPQFYEQYF	TGTGCCAGCAGTCTACTTGGGGGACCGCAATTTTACGAGCAGTACTTC
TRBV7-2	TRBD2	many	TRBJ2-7	CASSLGLAAYEQYF	TGTGCCAGCAGCCTGGGACTAGCGGCCTACGAGCAGTACTTC
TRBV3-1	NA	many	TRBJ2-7	CASSLGLSVSYEQYF	TGTGCCAGCAGCCTGGGCCTTAGCGTCTCCTACGAGCAGTACTTC
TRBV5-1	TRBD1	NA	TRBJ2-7	CASSLDRGRYEQYF	TGCGCCAGCAGCTTGGACAGGGGGCGGTACGAGCAGTACTTC
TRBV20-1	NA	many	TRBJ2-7	CSARGEKGMGYEQYF	TGCAGTGCTAGAGGCGAGAAGGGGATGGGTTACGAGCAGTACTTC
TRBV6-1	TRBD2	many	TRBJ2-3	CASSVREGLDTQYF	TGTGCCAGCAGTGTGCGGGAGGGCCTAGATACGCAGTATTTT
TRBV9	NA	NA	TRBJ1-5	CASSVDGGSQTQNF	TGTGCCAGCAGCGTAGACGGAGGGAGTCAGACCCAGAATTTT
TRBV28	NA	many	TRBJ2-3	CASSLGAQGDTQYF	TGTGCCAGCAGTTTGGGGGCGCAGGGAGATACGCAGTATTTT
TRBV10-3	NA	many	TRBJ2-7	CAISESSLWGAASYGQYF	TGTGCCATCAGTGAGTCGAGCCTATGGGGGGCCGCCTCCTACGGGCAGTACTTC
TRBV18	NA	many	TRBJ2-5	CASSPPTQQETQYF	TGTGCCAGCTCACCACCGACGCAGCAAGAGACCCAGTACTTC
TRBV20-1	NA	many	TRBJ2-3	CSARAPREGTDTQYF	TGCAGTGCTAGAGCCCCTAGGGAAGGGACAGATACGCAGTATTTT
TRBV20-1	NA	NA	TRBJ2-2	CSAGLDTGDLLF	TGCAGTGCCGGCTTAGACACCGGGGATCTGCTTTTT
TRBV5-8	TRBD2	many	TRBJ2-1	CASSTGLAGNEQFF	TGTGCCAGCAGCACGGGACTAGCTGGAAATGAGCAGTTCTTC
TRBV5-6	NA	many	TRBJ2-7	CASSLAPQGEQYF	TGTGCCAGCAGCTTGGCACCGCAAGGCGAGCAGTACTTC
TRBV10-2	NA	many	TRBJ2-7	CASKLAEPYEQYF	TGCGCCAGCAAACTAGCAGAGCCCTACGAGCAGTACTTC
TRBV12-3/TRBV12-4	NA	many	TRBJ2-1	CASSQSNEQFF	TGTGCCAGCAGCCAGAGCAATGAGCAGTTCTTC
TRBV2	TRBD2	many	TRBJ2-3	CATPRVAGGPDTQYF	TGTGCCACTCCGAGGGTAGCGGGAGGGCCAGATACGCAGTATTTT
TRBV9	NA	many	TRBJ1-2	CASSVVGQSYGYTF	TGTGCCAGCAGCGTAGTGGGGCAAAGCTATGGCTACACCTTC
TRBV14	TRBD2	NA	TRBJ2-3	CASSKELAGGPGTQYF	TGTGCTAGCAGCAAAGAGCTAGCGGGAGGGCCGGGTACGCAGTATTTT
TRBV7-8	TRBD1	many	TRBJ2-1	CASSLGQGANEQFF	TGTGCCAGCAGCTTAGGACAGGGGGCCAATGAGCAGTTCTTC
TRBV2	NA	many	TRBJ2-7	CASRQGNPYEQYF	TGTGCCAGCAGACAAGGGAACCCCTACGAGCAGTACTTC
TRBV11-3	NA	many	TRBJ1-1	CASSLSRSTEAFF	TGTGCCAGCAGCTTATCCCGGAGTACTGAAGCTTTCTTT
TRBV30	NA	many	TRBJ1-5	CAWSPRGGGDQPQHF	TGTGCCTGGAGCCCCAGAGGGGGGGGAGATCAGCCCCAGCATTTT
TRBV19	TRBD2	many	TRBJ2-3	CASKKFAGGPYTDTQYF	TGTGCCAGTAAAAAGTTCGCGGGGGGCCCTTACACAGATACGCAGTATTTT
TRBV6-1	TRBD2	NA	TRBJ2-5	CASSECGGLETQYF	TGTGCCAGCAGTGAGTGCGGGGGGCTGGAGACCCAGTACTTC
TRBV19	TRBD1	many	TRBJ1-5	CASSIGVGQSNQPQHF	TGTGCCAGTAGTATAGGGGTGGGACAGAGCAATCAGCCCCAGCATTTT
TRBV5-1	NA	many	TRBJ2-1	CASSLDGTLHYEQFF	TGCGCCAGCAGCTTGGATGGGACTCTGCACTATGAGCAGTTCTTC
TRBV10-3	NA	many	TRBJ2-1	CASADDPYNEQFF	TGTGCCTCTGCCGACGACCCCTACAATGAGCAGTTCTTC
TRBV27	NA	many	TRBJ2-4	CASSSLSGAPLAKNIQYF	TGTGCCAGCAGTTCTCTTTCCGGGGCCCCTCTAGCCAAAAACATTCAGTACTTC
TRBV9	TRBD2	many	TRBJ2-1	CASSEGTSGVGNEQFF	TGTGCCAGCAGCGAGGGGACTAGCGGGGTTGGGAATGAGCAGTTCTTC
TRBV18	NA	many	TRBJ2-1	CASSPPGQGATEQFF	TGTGCCAGCTCACCACCGGGGCAGGGTGCGACTGAGCAGTTCTTC